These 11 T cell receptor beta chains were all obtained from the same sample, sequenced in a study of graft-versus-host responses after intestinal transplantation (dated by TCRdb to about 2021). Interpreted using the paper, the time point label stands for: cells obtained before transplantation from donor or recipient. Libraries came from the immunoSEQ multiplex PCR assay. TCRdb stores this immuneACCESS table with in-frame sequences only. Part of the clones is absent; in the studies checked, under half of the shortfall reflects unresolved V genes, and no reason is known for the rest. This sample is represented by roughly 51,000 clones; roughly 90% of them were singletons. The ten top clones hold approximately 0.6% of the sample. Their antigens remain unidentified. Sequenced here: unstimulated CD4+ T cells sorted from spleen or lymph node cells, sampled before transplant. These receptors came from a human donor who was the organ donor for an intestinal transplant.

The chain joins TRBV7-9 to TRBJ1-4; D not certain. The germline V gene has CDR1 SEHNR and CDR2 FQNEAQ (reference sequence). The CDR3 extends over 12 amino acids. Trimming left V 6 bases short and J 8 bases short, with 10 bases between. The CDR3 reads CASSLGREKLFF. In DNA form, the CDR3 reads TGTGCCAGCAGTCTTGGCAGGGAAAAACTGTTTTTT. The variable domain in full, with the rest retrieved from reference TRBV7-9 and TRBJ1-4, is DTGVSQNPRHKITKRGQNVTFRCDPISEHNRLYWYRQTLGQGPEFLTYFQNEAQLEKSRLLSDRFSAERPKGSFSTLEIQRTEQGDSAMYLCASSLGREKLFFGSGTQLSVL.

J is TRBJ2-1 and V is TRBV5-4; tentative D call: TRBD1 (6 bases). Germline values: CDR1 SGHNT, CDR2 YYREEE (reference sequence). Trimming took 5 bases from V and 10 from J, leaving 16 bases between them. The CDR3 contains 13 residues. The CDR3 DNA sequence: TGTGCCAGCAGGGTCCAGGGGATCAGGGAGCAGTTCTTC. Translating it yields CASRVQGIREQFF.

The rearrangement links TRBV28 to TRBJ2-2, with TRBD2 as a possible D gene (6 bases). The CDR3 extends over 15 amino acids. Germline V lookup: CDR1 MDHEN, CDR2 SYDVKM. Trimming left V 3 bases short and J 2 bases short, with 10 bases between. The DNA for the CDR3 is TGTGCCAGCAGTTTTTCTAGCGCAAACACCGGGGAGCTGTTTTTT. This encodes CASSFSSANTGELFF.

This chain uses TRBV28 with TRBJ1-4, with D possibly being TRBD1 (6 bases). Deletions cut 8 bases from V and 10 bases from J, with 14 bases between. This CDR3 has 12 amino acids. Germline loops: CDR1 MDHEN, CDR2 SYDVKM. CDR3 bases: TGTGCCAGCCTTGGGGGAGGGGGAAAACTGTTTTTT. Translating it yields CASLGGGGKLFF.

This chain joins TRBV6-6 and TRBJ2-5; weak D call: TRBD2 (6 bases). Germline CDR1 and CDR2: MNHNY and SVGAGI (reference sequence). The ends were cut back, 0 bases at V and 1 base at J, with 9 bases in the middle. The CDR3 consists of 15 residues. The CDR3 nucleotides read TGTGCCAGCAGTTACTCGTCCGGGGGCCAAGAGACCCAGTACTTC. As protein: CASSYSSGGQETQYF.

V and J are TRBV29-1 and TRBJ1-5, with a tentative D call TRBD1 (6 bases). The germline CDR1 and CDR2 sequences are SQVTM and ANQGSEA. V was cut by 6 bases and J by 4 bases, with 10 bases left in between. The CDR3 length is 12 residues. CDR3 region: CSVGAQNQPQHF. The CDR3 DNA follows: TGCAGCGTGGGGGCACAGAATCAGCCCCAGCATTTT.

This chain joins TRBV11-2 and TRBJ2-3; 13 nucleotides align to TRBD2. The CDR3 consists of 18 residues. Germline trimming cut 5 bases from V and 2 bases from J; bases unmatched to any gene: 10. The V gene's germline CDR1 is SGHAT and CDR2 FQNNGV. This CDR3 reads CASSLPRTSGRHTDTQYF. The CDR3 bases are TGTGCCAGCAGCCTCCCCCGGACTAGCGGGAGACACACAGATACGCAGTATTTT.

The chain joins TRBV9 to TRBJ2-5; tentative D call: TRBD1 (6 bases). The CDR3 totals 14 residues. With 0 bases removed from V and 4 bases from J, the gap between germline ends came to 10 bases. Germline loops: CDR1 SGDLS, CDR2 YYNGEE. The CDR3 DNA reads TGTGCCAGCAGCGTAGATTCAGGGGCAGAGACCCAGTACTTC. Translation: CASSVDSGAETQYF.

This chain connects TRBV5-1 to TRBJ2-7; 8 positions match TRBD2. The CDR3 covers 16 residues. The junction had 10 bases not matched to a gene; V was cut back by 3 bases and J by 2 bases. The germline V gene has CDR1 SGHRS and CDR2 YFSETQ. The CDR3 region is CASSSEPAGVPYEQYF. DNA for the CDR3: TGCGCCAGCAGCTCCGAACCAGCGGGAGTCCCCTACGAGCAGTACTTC. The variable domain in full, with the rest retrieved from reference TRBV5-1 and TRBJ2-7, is KAGVTQTPRYLIKTRGQQVTLSCSPISGHRSVSWYQQTPGQGLQFLFEYFSETQRNKGNFPGRFSGRQFSNSRSEMNVSTLELGDSALYLCASSSEPAGVPYEQYFGPGTRLTVT.

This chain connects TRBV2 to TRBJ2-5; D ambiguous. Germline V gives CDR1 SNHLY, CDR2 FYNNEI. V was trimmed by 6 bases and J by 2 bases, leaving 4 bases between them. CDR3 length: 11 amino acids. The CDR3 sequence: CASSVQETQYF. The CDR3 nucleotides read TGTGCCAGCAGCGTACAAGAGACCCAGTACTTC.

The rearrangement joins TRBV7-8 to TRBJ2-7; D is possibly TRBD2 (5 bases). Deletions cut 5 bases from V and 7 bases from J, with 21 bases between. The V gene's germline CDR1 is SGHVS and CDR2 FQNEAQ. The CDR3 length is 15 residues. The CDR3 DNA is TGTGCCAGCAGCCACCCACGTAACCTAGCTGCAGAGCAGTACTTC. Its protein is CASSHPRNLAAEQYF.